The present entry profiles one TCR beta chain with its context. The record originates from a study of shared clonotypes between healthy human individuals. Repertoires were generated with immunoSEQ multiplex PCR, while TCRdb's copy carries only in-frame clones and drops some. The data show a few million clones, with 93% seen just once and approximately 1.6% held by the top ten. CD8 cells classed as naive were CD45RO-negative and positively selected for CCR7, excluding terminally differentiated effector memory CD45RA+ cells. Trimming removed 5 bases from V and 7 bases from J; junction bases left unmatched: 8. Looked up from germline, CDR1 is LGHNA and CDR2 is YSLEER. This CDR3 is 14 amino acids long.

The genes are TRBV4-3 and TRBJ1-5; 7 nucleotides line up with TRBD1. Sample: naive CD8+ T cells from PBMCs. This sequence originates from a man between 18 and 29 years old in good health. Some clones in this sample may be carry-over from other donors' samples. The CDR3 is CASSSEQGPQPQHF. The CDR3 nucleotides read TGCGCCAGCAGCTCAGAACAGGGGCCCCAGCCCCAGCATTTT.